This T cell receptor (beta chain) is drawn from a study of cytomegalovirus exposure and HLA in healthy donors. Study at large: In a later analysis, it was reported that the approximately 110 validation repertoires had been produced on the same platform as the roughly 700 repertoires belonging to the first cohort. Study results and caveats: Rare TCR sequences dominated, though some public TCRs recurred in many donors. The study listed 150 to 200 cytomegalovirus-associated TCR beta chains. Reported performance of the classifier showed diagnosis of cytomegalovirus status with high specificity and sensitivity.

Regarding this clone: Its antigen is unknown.

Germline V CDR1 and CDR2: SEHNR, FQNEAQ (reference sequence). This CDR3 is 14 amino acids long. V lost 6 bases and J lost 2, with 13 bases in between. Sequencing used immunoSEQ multiplex PCR; TCRdb keeps in-frame clones, though not all of them. The sample carries 76,000 or so clones, roughly 94% recorded once. Sequenced sample: PBMCs. This sequence was found in a young woman in good health and CMV-seropositive. This chain links TRBV7-9 with TRBJ1-2; the D is unclear. This CDR3 reads CASSGRLSNYGYTF. The CDR3 DNA is TGTGCCAGCAGTGGTCGGTTGTCGAACTATGGCTACACCTTC.